These 25 T cell receptor beta chains were sequenced from one sample in a study of blood T cell repertoires in COVID-19. Sequenced by immunoSEQ multiplex PCR; TCRdb stores in-frame clones only, minus some. The sample comprises 150,000 or so clones, roughly 90% of which are singletons, and approximately 1.2% rests with the top ten. Sequenced: PBMCs or T cells enriched from blood (not recorded which). The source is a woman in her 30s with acute COVID-19.

This rearrangement joins TRBV27 to TRBJ2-1, with 8 nucleotides matching TRBD2. The V segment lost 6 bases and the J segment 8 bases; nucleotides outside the gene matches: 15. From germline, CDR1 is MNHEY and CDR2 SMNVEV (reference sequence). This CDR3 is 16 amino acids long. The CDR3 DNA is TGTGCCAGCAGACAAACTAGCGGCTACTTGTGGGATGAGCAGTTCTTC. Residues: CASRQTSGYLWDEQFF.

The V gene is TRBV4-3, the J gene TRBJ1-2; D possibly corresponds to TRBD1 (6 bases). The V end was cut by 7 bases, the J end by 1 base, with 19 bases between. CDR3 length equals 16 residues. In germline, CDR1 is LGHNA, CDR2 YSLEER. CDR3 residues: CASKGVSADRNYGYTF. For the CDR3, the DNA is TGCGCCAGCAAGGGGGTCTCTGCGGACCGTAACTATGGCTACACCTTC.

The chain carries TRBV19 and TRBJ1-2; 7 nucleotides match TRBD1. Germline values: CDR1 LNHDA, CDR2 SQIVND (reference sequence). The V segment lost 11 bases and the J segment 5 bases; nucleotides outside the gene matches: 14. The CDR3 is made up of 14 amino acids. In DNA, the CDR3 is TGTGCCTCAAGGTCTGGGACAGATGATTATGGCTACACCTTC. Protein: CASRSGTDDYGYTF.

The chain recombines TRBV7-2 with TRBJ1-1; D is perhaps TRBD1 (5 bases). CDR3 size: 14 residues. Per the germline V gene, CDR1 is SGHTA and CDR2 is FQGNSA. Trimming removed 1 base from V and 3 bases from J, with 9 bases in between. In nucleotides, the CDR3 is TGTGCCAGCAGCTTAGACGGACAATACACTGAAGCTTTCTTT. The encoded protein is CASSLDGQYTEAFF.

V is TRBV28 and J is TRBJ1-2, with D maybe TRBD1 (5 bases). This CDR3 has 23 amino acids. Germline CDR1 reads MDHEN; CDR2 reads SYDVKM. Trimming took off 1 base at V and 2 bases at J, with 35 bases between the two ends. Written as DNA, the CDR3 is TGTGCCAGCAGTTTATCTGGTCCGGGGTTGTTGGGACTCCGTGGCTCTTTAAACTATGGCTACACCTTC. It is translated as CASSLSGPGLLGLRGSLNYGYTF.

This chain uses TRBV7-8 with TRBJ2-1, with 16 bases lining up with TRBD2. Trimming at V came to 4 bases and at J to 12 bases, leaving 9 bases not matched to a gene. Germline assignment: CDR1 SGHVS and CDR2 FQNEAQ. This CDR3 is built from 16 residues. CDR3 sequence (DNA): TGTGCCAGCAGCTCGAGCCCGGGACTAGCGGGAGGGAGGCAGTTCTTC. Amino acid sequence: CASSSSPGLAGGRQFF.

This clone was seen more than once but under ten times. This chain links TRBV4-2 with TRBJ2-3, with 9 bases matching TRBD2. Germline assignment: CDR1 LGHNA and CDR2 YNFKEQ. V trimming: 4 bases; J trimming: 1 base; junction bases outside the gene matches: 9. The CDR3 sequence is 17 residues long. CDR3 nucleotide sequence: TGTGCCAGCAGCCCATATAGCGGGAGAGATGGCACAGATACGCAGTATTTT. Residues: CASSPYSGRDGTDTQYF.

The CDR3 sequence: CASSILGGAGYTF. The CDR3 DNA follows: TGTGCCAGTAGTATATTGGGGGGTGCTGGCTACACCTTC. The genes are TRBV19 and TRBJ1-2, with D possibly TRBD1 on 5 matching bases. The CDR3 loop spans 13 amino acids. The germline V gene encodes CDR1 LNHDA and CDR2 SQIVND (reference sequence). V was cut by 2 bases and J by 7 bases, with 11 bases left in between.

The CDR3 protein is CASSLGRNIHGYTF. DNA of the CDR3: TGCGCCAGCAGCTTGGGGCGGAATATCCATGGCTACACCTTC. V and J are TRBV5-1 and TRBJ1-2; D call uncertain. Trimming took 0 bases from V and 6 from J, leaving 12 bases between them. Germline CDR1 reads SGHRS; CDR2 reads YFSETQ. The CDR3 has 14 residues.

CDR3 protein: CSVESVAGPPYEQYF. CDR3 bases: TGCAGCGTTGAATCGGTAGCGGGGCCGCCCTACGAGCAGTACTTC. The rearrangement uses TRBV29-1 and TRBJ2-7; 8 bases fit TRBD2. Germline V gene sequence: CDR1 SQVTM, CDR2 ANQGSEA. This CDR3 comprises 15 residues. The junction had 8 bases not matched to a gene; V was cut back by 2 bases and J by 2 bases.

J is TRBJ2-5 and V is TRBV2, with 8 bases aligning to TRBD1. The CDR3 is 12 residues long. In germline, CDR1 is SNHLY, CDR2 FYNNEI. Losses at the gene ends were 6 bases for V and 6 bases for J; bases not matched to a gene: 3. CDR3 in amino acids: CASRDRGKTQYF. The CDR3 nucleotides are TGTGCCAGCAGAGACAGGGGAAAGACCCAGTACTTC.

This chain links TRBV30 with TRBJ2-5, with 7 bases aligning to TRBD1. CDR1 GTSNPN and CDR2 SVGIG come from the germline V gene (reference sequence). After removal of 5 bases from V and 6 bases from J, the junction contained 15 bases not matched to a gene. This CDR3 comprises 15 residues. Here the CDR3 reads CAWLNRQGLRKTQYF. The DNA for the CDR3 is TGTGCCTGGCTGAACCGACAGGGCTTGAGAAAGACCCAGTACTTC.

The rearrangement uses TRBV3-1 (or the pseudogene TRBV3-2) and TRBJ2-7; TRBD2 agrees at 8 bases. The ends lost 2 bases at V and 4 bases at J; junction bases unmatched: 10. Germline CDR1 LGHDT, CDR2 YNNKEL (reference sequence). The CDR3 contains 16 residues. CDR3 sequence reads: CASSQHGGLAAYEQYF. The CDR3 DNA reads TGTGCCAGCAGCCAACATGGCGGACTAGCAGCATACGAGCAGTACTTC.

This sequence joins TRBV28 and TRBJ1-3; TRBD1 aligns across 8 bases. The germline V gene encodes CDR1 MDHEN and CDR2 SYDVKM. The CDR3 sequence is 16 residues long. Trimming cost V 8 bases and J 4 bases; bases outside gene matches: 13. CDR3 DNA: TGTGCCAGCTTCCATGGGACGACAGGGGCGGGAAACACCATATATTTT. It translates to CASFHGTTGAGNTIYF.

The chain carries TRBV19 and TRBJ1-1, with 9 bases fitting TRBD1. The ends lost 7 bases at V and 4 bases at J; junction bases unmatched: 16. The germline V gene has CDR1 LNHDA and CDR2 SQIVND (reference sequence). The length of the CDR3 is 17 residues. The CDR3 sequence: CASTEGQGFFVGTEAFF. The CDR3 DNA reads as TGTGCCAGTACCGAAGGACAGGGGTTTTTTGTGGGCACTGAAGCTTTCTTT.

This chain links TRBV27 with TRBJ2-7; unclear D gene. Germline CDR1 and CDR2: MNHEY and SMNVEV (reference sequence). The CDR3 runs 12 residues. Deletions cut 3 bases from V and 4 bases from J, with 7 bases between. CDR3 protein: CASSFNGYEQYF. For the CDR3, the DNA is TGTGCCAGCAGTTTTAACGGGTACGAGCAGTACTTC.

This clone was detected only once. This chain uses TRBV28 with TRBJ2-5, with D tentatively TRBD1 (6 bases). The CDR3 consists of 17 residues. The germline V gene encodes CDR1 MDHEN and CDR2 SYDVKM. V lost 5 bases to trimming and J lost 2 bases, with 21 bases between them. The CDR3 spells CASSPSGADRLQETQYF. The CDR3 nucleotides are TGTGCCAGCAGTCCTTCCGGAGCTGACAGGTTGCAAGAGACCCAGTACTTC.

The chain has TRBV28 and TRBJ1-2; possible D gene TRBD1, 6 bases. The CDR3 covers 14 residues. Germline V gives CDR1 MDHEN, CDR2 SYDVKM. The V gene lost 6 bases and the J gene lost 0 bases, with 11 bases spanning the gap. CDR3 DNA sequence: TGTGCCAGCAGACTGGGGGGGCCTAACTATGGCTACACCTTC. Its protein is CASRLGGPNYGYTF.

This sequence joins TRBV5-1 and TRBJ1-1, with D perhaps TRBD1 (5 bases). The CDR3 loop spans 14 amino acids. V lost 0 bases and J 2 bases, leaving 8 bases between the germline ends. Per the germline V gene, CDR1 is SGHRS and CDR2 is YFSETQ. The DNA for the CDR3 is TGCGCCAGCAGCTTGGACGGGGGAAACACTGAAGCTTTCTTT. Amino acid sequence: CASSLDGGNTEAFF.

The sample holds a few counts of this clone. V usage is TRBV30 and J usage is TRBJ1-5, with D possibly matching TRBD1 (6 bases). Germline CDR1 reads GTSNPN; CDR2 reads SVGIG (reference sequence). V was trimmed by 4 bases and J by 6 bases, leaving 19 bases between them. The CDR3 consists of 15 residues. CDR3 in DNA: TGTGCCTGGAATGGCCATGGGGGCCTAGCTCAGCCCCAGCATTTT. Protein: CAWNGHGGLAQPQHF. The full variable domain, its missing parts supplied by reference TRBV30 and TRBJ1-5, is SQTIHQWPATLVQPVGSPLSLECTVEGTSNPNLYWYRQAAGRGLQLLFYSVGIGQISSEVPQNLSASRPQDRQFILSSKKLLLSDSGFYLCAWNGHGGLAQPQHFGDGTRLSIL.

The chain has TRBV10-3 and TRBJ2-7; 7 nucleotides match TRBD2. The CDR3 sequence is 15 residues long. J was trimmed by 6 bases and V by 2 bases; bases with no gene match: 10. CDR1 is ENHRY and CDR2 is SYGVKD in the germline V gene. In DNA form, the CDR3 reads TGTGCCATCAGTGAGAGAGAGAGCGGGGCCCCCGAGCAGTACTTC. Translation gives CAISERESGAPEQYF.

This rearrangement joins TRBV25-1 to TRBJ1-4, with D possibly matching TRBD1 (5 bases). Looked up from germline, CDR1 is MGHDK and CDR2 is SYGVNS. Deletions cut 2 bases from V and 14 bases from J, with 15 bases between. This CDR3 is 13 amino acids long. The CDR3 sequence: CASSEVLQGTLFF. CDR3 DNA: TGTGCCAGCAGTGAAGTACTTCAGGGAACCCTGTTTTTT.

The sample holds one count of this clone. The J gene is TRBJ2-7, the V gene TRBV18; 14 positions match TRBD2. V shed 6 bases, J shed 12 bases, and the junction held 10 bases outside the gene matches. This CDR3 spans 14 amino acids. CDR1 is KGHSH and CDR2 is LQKENI in the germline V gene. CDR3 amino acids: CASSSGLAGEIAYF. CDR3 nucleotides: TGTGCCAGCTCGTCGGGACTAGCGGGAGAAATCGCGTACTTC.

The genes are TRBV15 and TRBJ1-6; no clear D gene. Germline CDR1 is LNHNV and CDR2 is YYDKDF (reference sequence). This CDR3 region has 15 residues. The V gene lost 1 base and the J gene lost 5 bases, with 9 bases spanning the gap. The chain's CDR3 is CATSRGRPNNSPLHF. CDR3 DNA: TGTGCCACCAGCAGAGGCAGGCCTAATAATTCACCCCTCCACTTT.

This rearrangement joins TRBV28 to TRBJ2-7; no firm D call. The CDR3 is 10 residues long. V dropped 4 bases and J dropped 6 bases, with 4 bases sitting between them. From germline, CDR1 is MDHEN and CDR2 SYDVKM. Here the CDR3 reads CASSSREQYF. The CDR3 DNA follows: TGTGCCAGCAGTTCTCGCGAGCAGTACTTC.